Below, 13 T cell receptor beta chains from the same sample are listed, as sequenced in a study of Ad26.COV2.S vaccination and SARS-CoV-2 variants. Stated treatment: approximately 18 received Ad26.COV2.S at low or high dose, single or two shots; a few received placebo; per-sample allocation not given. Sampling was done on day 63 after the first vaccine or placebo injection. Sequencing was performed with immunoSEQ multiplex PCR; in TCRdb, only in-frame clones are kept and a portion is missing. The sample has about 350,000 clones; around nine tenths are singletons. Sequenced here: peripheral blood, sampled in a trial of Ad26.COV2.S vaccine versus placebo. The source is a person between 18 and 65 years old who received the Ad26.COV2.S COVID-19 vaccine or a placebo.

The rearrangement links TRBV9 to TRBJ2-3; the D is unclear. V shed 5 bases and J shed 0 bases, with 13 bases lying between them. There are 15 residues in the CDR3. Germline CDR1 SGDLS, CDR2 YYNGEE. CDR3 DNA sequence: TGTGCCAGCAGTGTCCCATTGGGAAGCACAGATACGCAGTATTTT. This translates into CASSVPLGSTDTQYF.

J is TRBJ2-2 and V is TRBV5-1; the D is unclear. V shed 4 bases and J shed 3 bases, with 16 bases lying between them. The CDR3 consists of 16 residues. CDR1 SGHRS and CDR2 YFSETQ come from the germline V gene. DNA for the CDR3: TGCGCCAGCAGCCACATTTGGAGCGACGACACCGGGGAGCTGTTTTTT. This encodes CASSHIWSDDTGELFF.

The V call is TRBV6-1, the J call TRBJ1-5; TRBD1 is a possible D gene (5 bases). Germline CDR1 MNHNS, CDR2 SASEGT. The germline V and J ends were trimmed by 2 bases and 7 bases, with 15 bases remaining between them. There are 15 residues in the CDR3. CDR3 residues: CASSEWSGFRQPQHF. DNA of the CDR3: TGTGCCAGCAGTGAATGGTCAGGGTTCAGGCAGCCCCAGCATTTT.

The chain recombines TRBV5-4 with TRBJ2-1; 7 nucleotides align to TRBD2. The CDR3 covers 15 residues. Germline CDR1 SGHNT, CDR2 YYREEE (reference sequence). V was pared by 1 base and J by 8 bases, with 9 bases of the junction left unmatched. The CDR3 DNA is TGTGCCAGCAGCTTGCAGGTCAGGGAGGGTGATGAGCAGTTCTTC. Amino acid sequence: CASSLQVREGDEQFF.

J is TRBJ2-7 and V is TRBV10-3, with D hard to call. CDR1 and CDR2 from the germline V gene are ENHRY and SYGVKD. CDR3 length: 12 amino acids. The V gene lost 5 bases and the J gene lost 5 bases, with 10 bases spanning the gap. The CDR3 reads CAISSSRDEQYF. The CDR3 DNA reads TGTGCCATCAGTTCCAGCCGGGACGAGCAGTACTTC.

The chain joins TRBV7-2 to TRBJ2-5; no clear D gene. V lost 5 bases, J lost 1 base, and 17 bases lay in between. CDR1 is SGHTA, CDR2 FQGNSA, per germline. The CDR3 runs 16 residues. CDR3 DNA sequence: TGTGCCAGCAGCAGATTGGTGTCGACCCTCCAAGAGACCCAGTACTTC. Translating gives CASSRLVSTLQETQYF.

Only a few counts were recorded for this clone. This chain connects TRBV29-1 to TRBJ1-1; TRBD1 aligns across 7 bases. Germline V CDR1 and CDR2: SQVTM, ANQGSEA. There are 10 residues in the CDR3. Trimming removed 6 bases from V and 7 bases from J; junction bases left unmatched: 2. CDR3 loop: CSVDRDEAFF. The CDR3 DNA reads TGCAGCGTAGACAGGGATGAAGCTTTCTTT.

This sequence joins TRBV2 and TRBJ2-7, with TRBD1 as a possible D gene (6 bases). Trimming took 6 bases from V and 0 from J, leaving 9 bases between them. In germline, CDR1 is SNHLY, CDR2 FYNNEI. This CDR3 has 13 residues. The CDR3 region has the DNA TGTGCCAGCAGCCGACAGGTCTCCTACGAGCAGTACTTC. It specifies CASSRQVSYEQYF.

This clone was observed a handful of times. The V gene is TRBV25-1, the J gene TRBJ1-6, with a tentative D call TRBD1 (6 bases). Germline V lookup: CDR1 MGHDK, CDR2 SYGVNS. V lost 3 bases and J 7 bases, leaving 13 bases between the germline ends. This CDR3 is built from 15 residues. The CDR3 loop reads CASSDRGGWNSPLHF. CDR3 nucleotide sequence: TGTGCCAGCAGTGACAGGGGTGGTTGGAATTCACCCCTCCACTTT.

This sequence joins TRBV11-3 and TRBJ2-2; a weak D match, TRBD1 (6 bases). Germline CDR1 SGHNT, CDR2 YENEEA. V lost 1 base and J lost 5, with 11 bases in between. The CDR3 sequence is 15 residues long. CDR3 residues: CASSLVFRGTGELFF. In DNA form, the CDR3 reads TGTGCCAGCAGCTTAGTTTTTAGGGGGACCGGGGAGCTGTTTTTT. Variable domain in full (rest from reference TRBV11-3 and TRBJ2-2): EAGVVQSPRYKIIEKKQPVAFWCNPISGHNTLYWYLQNLGQGPELLIRYENEEAVDDSQLPKDRFSAERLKGVDSTLKIQPAELGDSAVYLCASSLVFRGTGELFFGEGSRLTVL.

The chain links TRBV9 to TRBJ2-1; 12 bases line up with TRBD2. The V gene end was trimmed by 3 bases and the J gene end by 9 bases; junction bases not matched to a gene: 7. Germline V gives CDR1 SGDLS, CDR2 YYNGEE. The CDR3 has 15 amino acids. CDR3 nucleotides: TGTGCCAGCAGCGCTAGCGGGGGGGCATTAATTGAGCAGTTCTTC. This sequence encodes CASSASGGALIEQFF.

V and J are TRBV6-5 and TRBJ2-2; D call uncertain. Trimming removed 6 bases at V and 4 bases at J, with 9 bases between. This CDR3 comprises 13 residues. Germline V gene data show CDR1 as MNHEY and CDR2 as SVGAGI. The CDR3: CASSWGVTGELFF. The DNA for the CDR3 is TGTGCCAGCAGCTGGGGTGTCACCGGGGAGCTGTTTTTT.

The V gene is TRBV2, the J gene TRBJ2-1; D is unresolved. CDR1 is SNHLY, CDR2 FYNNEI, per germline. The CDR3 contains 12 residues. Trimming took 6 bases from V and 7 from J, leaving 10 bases between them. In DNA, the CDR3 is TGTGCCAGCAGCACCCGAAGGAATGAGCAGTTCTTC. It is translated as CASSTRRNEQFF.